This TCR beta chain appears in the sequencing data of a study of regulatory T cells in long-lasting Graves disease. This clonotype was detected many times. Germline CDR1 SNHLY, CDR2 FYNNEI. This CDR3 region has 15 residues. J gave up 8 bases and V 9 bases, and 12 bases lay outside the gene matches. According to the study, TCR beta libraries were built with iRepertoire HTBI primers and CDR3-region Arm-PCR. TCRdb redid the calling of the multiplex PCR reads with MiXCR, one entry per CDR3 protein. The sample lists around 450,000 distinct CDR3 sequences; under 20% were seen once. This sample's time point: newly diagnosed GD, antithyroid drugs for less than 3 months. Extracted PBMC RNA gave rise to the TCR library. Another study also made use of these data, one on T cells in Graves' hyperthyroidism and ophthalmopathy. That source reports: A 13 V-J model separated ophthalmopathy from stable hyperthyroidism.

The chain links TRBV2 to TRBJ2-1; 11 nucleotides align to TRBD1. The clonotype comes from a man between 40 and 49 years old with Graves disease. The sequencing used peripheral blood mononuclear cells (PBMCs), collected at new diagnosis, from a patient treated with antithyroid drugs. CDR3 region: CASHAHGTGGHEQFF. In DNA form, the CDR3 reads TGTGCCAGTCACGCGCACGGGACAGGGGGGCATGAGCAGTTCTTC.